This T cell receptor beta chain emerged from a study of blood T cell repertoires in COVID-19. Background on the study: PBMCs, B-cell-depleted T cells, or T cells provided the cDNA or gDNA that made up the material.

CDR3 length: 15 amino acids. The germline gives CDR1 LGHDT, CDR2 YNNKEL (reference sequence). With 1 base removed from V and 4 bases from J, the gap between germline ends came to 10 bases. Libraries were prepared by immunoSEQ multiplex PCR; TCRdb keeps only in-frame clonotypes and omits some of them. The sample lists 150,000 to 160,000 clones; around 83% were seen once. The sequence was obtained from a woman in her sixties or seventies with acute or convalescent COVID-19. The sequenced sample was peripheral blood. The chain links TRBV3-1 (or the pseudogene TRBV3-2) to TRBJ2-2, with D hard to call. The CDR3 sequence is CASSQAYRVTGELFF. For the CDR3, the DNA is TGTGCCAGCAGCCAAGCTTACCGGGTCACCGGGGAGCTGTTTTTT.